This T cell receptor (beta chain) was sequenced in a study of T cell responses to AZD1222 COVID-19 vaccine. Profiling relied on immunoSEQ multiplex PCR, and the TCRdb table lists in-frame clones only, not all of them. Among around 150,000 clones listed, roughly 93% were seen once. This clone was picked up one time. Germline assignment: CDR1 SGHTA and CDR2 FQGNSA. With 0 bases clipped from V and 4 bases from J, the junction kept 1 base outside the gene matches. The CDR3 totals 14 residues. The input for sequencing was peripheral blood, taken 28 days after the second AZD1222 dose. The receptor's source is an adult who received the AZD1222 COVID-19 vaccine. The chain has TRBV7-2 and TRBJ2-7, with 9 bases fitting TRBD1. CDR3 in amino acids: CASSLAGQGYEQYF. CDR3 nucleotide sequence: TGTGCCAGCAGCTTAGCAGGACAGGGGTACGAGCAGTACTTC.